This T cell receptor beta chain was retrieved from a study of CD8 T cells in ankylosing spondylitis. This clonotype was counted a few times. Antigen unknown. In making TCR beta libraries, quantitative 5'-RACE with molecular barcodes was used. MiXCR, applied by TCRdb to the 5' RACE reads, yields one record per CDR3 protein. The sample lists around 120,000 distinct CDR3 sequences, roughly 13% occurring once. Study results and limitations: CD8+ disease-linked clones were present at relatively low frequencies in blood.

CDR1 DFQATT and CDR2 SNEGSKA come from the germline V gene (reference sequence). V shed 6 bases, J shed 2 bases, and the junction held 13 bases outside the gene matches. The CDR3 totals 16 residues. V and J are TRBV20-1 and TRBJ2-1, with TRBD2 identical over 7 bases. Sequencing was carried out using blood, either unsorted or a sorted T cell fraction (not recorded which). The TCR was taken from a female donor with ankylosing spondylitis or in good health (not recorded which). CDR3 sequence: CSAKKGGRAAYNEQFF. CDR3 DNA: TGCAGTGCAAAAAAGGGCGGGAGAGCCGCCTACAATGAGCAGTTCTTC.